What follows are 5 T cell receptor beta chains derived from one specimen sequenced in a study of OX40 agonist ivuxolimab in advanced cancers. Clones were read by immunoSEQ multiplex PCR, and TCRdb kept only the in-frame ones, dropping some. The sample consists of some 67,000 clones, roughly 82% of them appearing once. Here the sequenced sample was CD4+ or CD8+ T cells sorted from blood, taken in a trial of the OX40 agonist ivuxolimab. These receptors were obtained from an adult with an advanced solid tumor such as melanoma, head and neck, liver or kidney cancer.

V is TRBV6-4 and J is TRBJ2-2; tentative D call: TRBD2 (6 bases). V shed 9 bases and J shed 0 bases, with 8 bases lying between them. Germline V CDR1 and CDR2: MRHNA, SNTAGT. The CDR3 contains 13 residues. The CDR3 reads CASSGSNTGELFF. CDR3 sequence (DNA): TGTGCCAGTAGCGGTTCGAACACCGGGGAGCTGTTTTTT.

This clone was recorded a few times. This chain uses TRBV2 with TRBJ1-5; no definite D call. V was pared by 6 bases and J by 2 bases, with 17 bases between. There are 16 residues in the CDR3. Per germline, CDR1 SNHLY and CDR2 FYNNEI. The CDR3 loop reads CASSFSSVVGNQPQHF. The CDR3 DNA follows: TGTGCCAGCAGCTTTTCGTCTGTAGTGGGCAATCAGCCCCAGCATTTT.

The gene calls are TRBV18 and TRBJ1-6, with D possibly TRBD1 on 5 matching bases. Trimming stripped 2 bases from V and 7 bases from J, with 12 bases between. The CDR3 is 15 amino acids. Per germline, CDR1 KGHSH and CDR2 LQKENI. CDR3 sequence reads: CASSPSEAGNSPLHF. The CDR3 DNA reads as TGTGCCAGCTCACCATCGGAAGCAGGGAATTCACCCCTCCACTTT.

This rearrangement joins TRBV7-2 to TRBJ1-2; 9 nucleotides match TRBD1. Trimming at V came to 3 bases and at J to 9 bases, leaving 11 bases not matched to a gene. The germline V gene has CDR1 SGHTA and CDR2 FQGNSA. The CDR3 extends over 15 amino acids. CDR3 coding DNA: TGTGCCAGCAGCTTCCGCCGGGACAGGGTTGGAAGCTACACCTTC. It is translated as CASSFRRDRVGSYTF.

This rearrangement joins TRBV28 to TRBJ2-1; maybe TRBD2 (5 bases). This CDR3 region has 14 residues. Germline CDR1 reads MDHEN; CDR2 reads SYDVKM. Trimming cost V 8 bases and J 0 bases, with 11 bases left between them. The CDR3 DNA is TGTGCCAGCCTCGGGGTCAGCTCCTACAATGAGCAGTTCTTC. Amino acid sequence: CASLGVSSYNEQFF.